A single sample is the source of the 14 T cell receptor beta chains below, sequenced in a study of T cell repertoires in cytomegalovirus infection. TCRdb reprocessed the reads with MiXCR, giving one entry per CDR3 protein. The sample has some 440,000 distinct CDR3 sequences, approximately 31% seen once. Input material: PBMCs. These TCRs come from a human donor in good health (CMV status not recorded). Some clones in this sample may be carry-over from other donors' samples.

This clonotype was seen repeatedly, ten times or more. The CDR3 here is CASSLIAGSSYEQYF. In DNA, the CDR3 is TGTGCCAGCAGCTTGATTGCAGGGAGCTCCTACGAGCAGTACTTC. V is TRBV7-8 and J is TRBJ2-7; either TRBD1 or TRBD2 may fit D (5 bases each). This CDR3 is built from 15 residues. Per germline, CDR1 SGHVS and CDR2 FQNEAQ. The V end lost 3 bases, the J end lost 0 bases, and 12 bases lay between the germline ends.

As to this clonotype: It may be a read error: a sequence one base away is much more abundant. The chain couples TRBV7-2 to TRBJ2-7, with TRBD2 matching 7 bases. The CDR3 has 14 amino acids. Germline V gene data show CDR1 as SGHTA and CDR2 as FQGNSA. Unmatched junction bases numbered 13, after V lost 5 bases and J lost 9 bases. The CDR3 loop is CASSPRGELGGQYF. Written as DNA, the CDR3 is TGTGCCAGCAGCCCCCGGGGGGAGCTTGGGGGGCAGTACTTC.

This chain links TRBV20-1 with TRBJ1-1; 10 nucleotides line up with TRBD1. The CDR3 is made up of 14 amino acids. Unmatched junction bases numbered 7, after V lost 3 bases and J lost 6 bases. Germline V gene data show CDR1 as DFQATT and CDR2 as SNEGSKA (reference sequence). The CDR3 DNA sequence: TGCAGTGCTAGGGGAGCGGGACAGGGGTCTGAAGCTTTCTTT. Amino acid sequence: CSARGAGQGSEAFF.

The table lists this clonotype with a few counts. V gene TRBV28 combines with J gene TRBJ2-5; 7 bases are a match to TRBD2. Germline V gene sequence: CDR1 MDHEN, CDR2 SYDVKM. The CDR3 has 13 residues. Trimming at V came to 6 bases and at J to 3 bases, leaving 4 bases not matched to a gene. CDR3 residues: CASRQRGKETQYF. The CDR3 bases are TGTGCCAGCAGACAGCGGGGTAAAGAGACCCAGTACTTC.

This chain links TRBV11-2 with TRBJ2-3; the D is unclear. Germline values: CDR1 SGHAT, CDR2 FQNNGV. The CDR3 is 16 amino acids. V was pared by 1 base and J by 0 bases, with 11 bases between. The CDR3 is CASSLGGLVSTDTQYF. The CDR3 DNA follows: TGTGCCAGCAGCTTAGGGGGTCTCGTCAGCACAGATACGCAGTATTTT. The variable domain in full, completed from reference TRBV11-2 and TRBJ2-3, reads EAGVAQSPRYKIIEKRQSVAFWCNPISGHATLYWYQQILGQGPKLLIQFQNNGVVDDSQLPKDRFSAERLKGVDSTLKIQPAKLEDSAVYLCASSLGGLVSTDTQYFGPGTRLTVL.

This rearrangement joins TRBV7-3 to TRBJ2-7, with D perhaps matching TRBD1 or TRBD2 (5 bases each). The V gene's germline CDR1 is SGHTA and CDR2 FQGTGA. Trimming took 0 bases from V and 0 from J, leaving 12 bases between them. The CDR3 is 16 amino acids. The CDR3 DNA reads as TGTGCCAGCAGCTTAACCCCGTCAGGGAGCTCCTACGAGCAGTACTTC. It yields the protein CASSLTPSGSSYEQYF.

CDR3 sequence reads: CASRGWIPNTEAFF. The DNA of the CDR3 is TGTGCCAGTAGAGGGTGGATCCCGAACACTGAAGCTTTCTTT. V is TRBV19 and J is TRBJ1-1; D is unresolved. This CDR3 is 14 amino acids long. Trimming pared 6 bases from V and 1 base from J, leaving 12 bases between. Germline V lookup: CDR1 LNHDA, CDR2 SQIVND (reference sequence).

The V and J genes are TRBV4-1 and TRBJ1-2; perhaps TRBD1 as D (6 bases). The CDR3 spans 15 residues. Trimming took 3 bases from V and 4 from J, leaving 15 bases between them. CDR1 is MGHRA, CDR2 YSYEKL, per germline. This chain's CDR3 is CASSHPDRPTYGYTF. CDR3 bases: TGCGCCAGCAGCCACCCTGACAGGCCTACCTATGGCTACACCTTC.

The chain has TRBV4-1 and TRBJ1-1, with D hard to call. This CDR3 is 16 amino acids long. Trimming pared 2 bases from V and 1 base from J, leaving 14 bases between. Germline V gives CDR1 MGHRA, CDR2 YSYEKL. CDR3 sequence reads: CASSQSLTPTNTEAFF. CDR3 DNA: TGCGCCAGCAGCCAAAGCTTGACACCTACGAACACTGAAGCTTTCTTT.

The chain is built from TRBV5-5 and TRBJ1-1; TRBD1 might be the D (5 bases). Trimming stripped 3 bases from V and 1 base from J, with 10 bases between. Germline loops: CDR1 SGHKS, CDR2 YYEKEE (reference sequence). The CDR3 contains 14 residues. The CDR3 DNA sequence: TGTGCCAGCAGCTCGGACATCCAGAACACTGAAGCTTTCTTT. This codes for CASSSDIQNTEAFF.

The genes are TRBV6-5 and TRBJ1-5; no clear D. This CDR3 comprises 15 residues. Germline V CDR1 and CDR2: MNHEY, SVGAGI. The V and J ends lost 5 bases and 0 bases respectively, with 11 bases between them. The CDR3 reads CASSLDRYSNQPQHF. CDR3 DNA sequence: TGTGCCAGCAGTCTAGACCGCTATAGCAATCAGCCCCAGCATTTT.

This clonotype was counted between two and nine times. The J gene is TRBJ1-1, the V gene TRBV6-6; perhaps TRBD1 as D (5 bases). Germline V gene sequence: CDR1 MNHNY, CDR2 SVGAGI (reference sequence). The CDR3 extends over 15 amino acids. The V and J ends lost 2 bases and 1 base respectively, with 11 bases between them. The CDR3 reads CASSYGAGSNTEAFF. The CDR3 DNA is TGTGCCAGCAGTTACGGGGCAGGGTCGAACACTGAAGCTTTCTTT.

This clonotype has at least ten counts. The chain couples TRBV7-9 to TRBJ2-6, with a weak D call TRBD1 (6 bases). Germline CDR1 and CDR2: SEHNR and FQNEAQ (reference sequence). The CDR3 extends over 17 amino acids. Trimming removed 5 bases at V and 4 bases at J, with 18 bases between. The CDR3 loop reads CASSARGRWPGANVLTF. The CDR3 DNA follows: TGTGCCAGCAGCGCCAGGGGTCGGTGGCCCGGGGCCAACGTCCTGACTTTC.

This clonotype has only a few counts. The chain has TRBV6-5 and TRBJ1-1, with TRBD1 as a possible D gene (5 bases). V was trimmed by 11 bases and J by 0 bases, leaving 10 bases between them. Germline CDR1 reads MNHEY; CDR2 reads SVGAGI. The CDR3 extends over 12 amino acids. The CDR3 region is CASLGVNTEAFF. In DNA, the CDR3 is TGTGCCTCCCTGGGGGTGAACACTGAAGCTTTCTTT.